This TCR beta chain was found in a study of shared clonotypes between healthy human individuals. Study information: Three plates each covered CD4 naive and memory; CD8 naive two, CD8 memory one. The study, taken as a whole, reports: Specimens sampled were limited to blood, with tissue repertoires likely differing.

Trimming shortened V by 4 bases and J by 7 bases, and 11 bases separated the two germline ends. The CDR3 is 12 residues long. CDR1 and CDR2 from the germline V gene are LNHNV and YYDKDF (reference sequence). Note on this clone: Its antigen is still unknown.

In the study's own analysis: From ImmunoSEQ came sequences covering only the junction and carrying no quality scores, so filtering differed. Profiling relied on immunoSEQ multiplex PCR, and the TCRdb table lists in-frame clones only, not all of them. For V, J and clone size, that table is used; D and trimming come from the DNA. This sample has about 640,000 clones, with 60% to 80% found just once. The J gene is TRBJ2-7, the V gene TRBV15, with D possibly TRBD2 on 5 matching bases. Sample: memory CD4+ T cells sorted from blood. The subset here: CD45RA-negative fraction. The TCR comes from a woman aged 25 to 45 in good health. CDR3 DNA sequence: TGTGCCACCAGCAATCCCTGGGAGGAGCAGTACTTC. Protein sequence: CATSNPWEEQYF.